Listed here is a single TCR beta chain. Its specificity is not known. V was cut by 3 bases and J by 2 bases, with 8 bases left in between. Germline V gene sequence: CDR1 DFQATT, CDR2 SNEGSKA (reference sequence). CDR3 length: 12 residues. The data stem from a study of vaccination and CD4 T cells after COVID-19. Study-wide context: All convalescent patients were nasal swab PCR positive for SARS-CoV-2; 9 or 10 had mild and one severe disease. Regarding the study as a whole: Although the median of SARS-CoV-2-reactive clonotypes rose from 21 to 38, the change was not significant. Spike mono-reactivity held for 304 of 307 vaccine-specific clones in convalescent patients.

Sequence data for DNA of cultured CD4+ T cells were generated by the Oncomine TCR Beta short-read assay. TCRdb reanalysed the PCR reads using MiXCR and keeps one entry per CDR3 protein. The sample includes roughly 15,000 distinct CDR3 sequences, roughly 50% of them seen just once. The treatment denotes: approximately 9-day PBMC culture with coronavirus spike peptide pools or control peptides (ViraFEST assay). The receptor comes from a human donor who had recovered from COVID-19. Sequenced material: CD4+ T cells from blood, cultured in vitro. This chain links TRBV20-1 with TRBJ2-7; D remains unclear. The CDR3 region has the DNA TGCAGTGCTAGCCCGGTGACCTACGAGCAGTACTTC. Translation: CSASPVTYEQYF.